This TCR beta chain was sequenced for a study of blood T cell repertoires in COVID-19. Generated by immunoSEQ multiplex PCR, the TCRdb table keeps only in-frame clones and is missing some. This sample has tens of thousands of clones, with approximately 86% found just once. The V gene lost 8 bases and the J gene lost 0 bases, with 11 bases spanning the gap. This CDR3 has 14 amino acids. Germline CDR1 is ENHRY and CDR2 is SYGVKD. The sample consisted of peripheral blood. The chain couples TRBV10-3 to TRBJ1-3; D is unclear. This clonotype originated in a man in his 60s with active or convalescent COVID-19. DNA for the CDR3: TGTGCCATCTCTGGCAACAACTCTGGAAACACCATATATTTT. Translated, it gives CAISGNNSGNTIYF.